The 23 T cell receptor beta chains given below trace back to one sample, sequenced in a study of blood T cell repertoires in COVID-19. Sequencing used immunoSEQ multiplex PCR; TCRdb keeps in-frame clones, though not all of them. The repertoire holds 250,000 or so clones, with 85% to 90% as singletons. The source material was peripheral blood. Receptor source: a woman aged 60-70 years with COVID-19, enrolled during active disease.

The chain has TRBV9 and TRBJ2-1; 11 nucleotides agree with TRBD2. CDR1 is SGDLS and CDR2 is YYNGEE in the germline V gene. This CDR3 comprises 15 residues. Losses at the gene ends were 4 bases for V and 8 bases for J; bases not matched to a gene: 8. The CDR3 loop reads CASSSTSGASYEQFF. The CDR3 nucleotides are TGTGCCAGCAGCTCGACTAGCGGGGCTTCTTATGAGCAGTTCTTC.

Comments on this clone: Distinct nucleotide sequences in the sample also encode this CDR3. The rearrangement joins TRBV28 to TRBJ1-2, with D tentatively TRBD1 (5 bases). Germline lookup yields CDR1 MDHEN and CDR2 SYDVKM. The CDR3 runs 11 residues. V gave up 6 bases and J gave up 7 bases, with 9 bases separating them. The CDR3 spells CASSVRGGYTF. The CDR3 DNA reads as TGTGCCAGCAGCGTTAGGGGTGGCTACACCTTC.

This clone showed up just once. The chain couples TRBV5-1 to TRBJ1-2; TRBD1 aligns across 9 bases. Germline V gene lookup returns CDR1 SGHRS and CDR2 YFSETQ. The CDR3 loop spans 15 amino acids. Trimming took 4 bases from V and 8 from J; bases not matched to a gene: 12. CDR3 DNA: TGCGCCAGCAGCGGGACAGGGTATCTGAGGCAAGGCTACACCTTC. This codes for CASSGTGYLRQGYTF.

This chain uses TRBV5-6 with TRBJ2-7; D perhaps matches TRBD1 (6 bases). CDR1 and CDR2 from the germline V gene are SGHDT and YYEEEE. V shed 6 bases and J shed 1 base, with 23 bases lying between them. This CDR3 has 17 amino acids. CDR3: CASTLDRNRFGSYEQYF. CDR3 bases: TGTGCCAGCACCCTAGACAGGAACCGCTTCGGGTCCTACGAGCAGTACTTC.

This clone appeared a few times. The chain carries TRBV5-1 and TRBJ1-1, with 7 nucleotides matching TRBD1. The CDR3 spans 16 residues. The V and J ends lost 3 bases and 0 bases, in that order; junction bases with no gene match: 8. Germline CDR1 and CDR2: SGHRS and YFSETQ. The DNA for the CDR3 is TGCGCCAGCAGCTCCCTTATGGGACAGATGAACACTGAAGCTTTCTTT. It encodes CASSSLMGQMNTEAFF. Full variable domain (missing parts from reference TRBV5-1 and TRBJ1-1): KAGVTQTPRYLIKTRGQQVTLSCSPISGHRSVSWYQQTPGQGLQFLFEYFSETQRNKGNFPGRFSGRQFSNSRSEMNVSTLELGDSALYLCASSSLMGQMNTEAFFGQGTRLTVV.

The DNA for the CDR3 is TGCGCCAGCAGCCAAGATGGGGGCCTACAGGGGGCGAGTGTTGGCGAGCAGTACTTC. Its translation is CASSQDGGLQGASVGEQYF. The chain uses TRBV4-1 and TRBJ2-7, with TRBD1 matching 9 bases. The V gene end was trimmed by 0 bases and the J gene end by 6 bases; junction bases not matched to a gene: 18. Germline V CDR1 and CDR2: MGHRA, YSYEKL. The CDR3 has 19 amino acids.

The chain uses TRBV4-1 and TRBJ2-2; D is perhaps TRBD1 (5 bases). CDR3 size: 18 residues. Germline CDR1 reads MGHRA; CDR2 reads YSYEKL. V shed 1 base and J shed 3 bases, with 18 bases lying between them. CDR3 amino acids: CASSQVPGRRYYTGELFF. CDR3 nucleotides: TGCGCCAGCAGCCAAGTCCCAGGGCGTAGGTATTACACCGGGGAGCTGTTTTTT.

The chain carries TRBV14 and TRBJ2-1; D not certain. Germline CDR1 is SGHDN and CDR2 is FVKESK. Trimming took 1 base from V and 7 from J, leaving 8 bases between them. CDR3 size: 13 residues. For the CDR3, the DNA is TGTGCCAGCAGCCAAGCTCTTATAAATGAGCAGTTCTTC. It translates to CASSQALINEQFF.

This rearrangement joins TRBV5-1 to TRBJ2-5; 8 bases line up with TRBD2. Germline values: CDR1 SGHRS, CDR2 YFSETQ. This CDR3 has 14 amino acids. Germline trimming cut 4 bases from V and 3 bases from J; bases unmatched to any gene: 5. The CDR3 here is CASSRGTSKETQYF. As DNA, the CDR3 is TGCGCCAGCAGCCGCGGGACTAGTAAAGAGACCCAGTACTTC.

The rearrangement uses TRBV9 and TRBJ2-5; the match to TRBD2 covers 13 bases. Losses at the gene ends were 2 bases for V and 4 bases for J; bases not matched to a gene: 5. The CDR3 runs 16 residues. Germline V gene data show CDR1 as SGDLS and CDR2 as YYNGEE. This CDR3 is CASSVRGLAGAETQYF. The CDR3 DNA reads TGTGCCAGCAGCGTCCGAGGACTAGCGGGAGCAGAGACCCAGTACTTC. Full variable domain (missing parts from reference TRBV9 and TRBJ2-5): DSGVTQTPKHLITATGQRVTLRCSPRSGDLSVYWYQQSLDQGLQFLIQYYNGEERAKGNILERFSAQQFPDLHSELNLSSLELGDSALYFCASSVRGLAGAETQYFGPGTRLLVL.

The chain links TRBV6-2 or TRBV6-3 to TRBJ1-2; 8 bases line up with TRBD1. CDR3 length: 14 residues. The V gene's germline CDR1 is MNHEY and CDR2 SVGEGT. The junction had 3 bases not matched to a gene; V was cut back by 0 bases and J by 6 bases. The CDR3: CASSYSTRGHGYTF. CDR3 nucleotides: TGTGCCAGCAGTTACTCGACCAGGGGGCATGGCTACACCTTC.

This clone was detected once. V and J are TRBV30 and TRBJ2-5; TRBD2 agrees at 10 bases. The CDR3 consists of 15 residues. Germline trimming cut 5 bases from V and 1 base from J; bases unmatched to any gene: 7. Germline values: CDR1 GTSNPN, CDR2 SVGIG (reference sequence). For the CDR3, the DNA is TGTGCCTGGGGAGGTAGCGGGAGGTTCCAAGAGACCCAGTACTTC. This sequence encodes CAWGGSGRFQETQYF.

The chain employs TRBV6-2 or TRBV6-3 and TRBJ1-5; perhaps TRBD1 as D (6 bases). V lost 6 bases, J lost 6 bases, and 18 bases lay in between. This CDR3 has 15 residues. Germline CDR1 and CDR2: MNHEY and SVGEGT. The CDR3 is CASSPRLGAGQPQHF. CDR3 in DNA: TGTGCCAGCAGCCCGCGCCTGGGGGCCGGTCAGCCCCAGCATTTT.

This clone has only one observation. The chain has TRBV19 and TRBJ1-1, with 8 bases identical to TRBD1. CDR1 and CDR2 (germline): LNHDA, SQIVND (reference sequence). With V trimmed by 6 bases and J by 0 bases, 6 bases remained unmatched. The CDR3 sequence is 15 residues long. The CDR3 loop is CASSSRTGLNTEAFF. CDR3 bases: TGTGCCAGTAGCTCACGGACAGGGTTGAACACTGAAGCTTTCTTT.

This clone was recorded many times. The chain is built from TRBV7-3 and TRBJ1-1; TRBD1 might be the D (6 bases). From germline, CDR1 is SGHTA and CDR2 FQGTGA. This CDR3 comprises 14 residues. The germline V and J ends were trimmed by 5 bases and 0 bases, with 10 bases remaining between them. The CDR3, as DNA: TGTGCCAGCAGCGAACAGGGTATGAACACTGAAGCTTTCTTT. It specifies CASSEQGMNTEAFF.

This chain links TRBV10-3 with TRBJ2-2; tentatively, D is TRBD2 (6 bases). The germline V gene has CDR1 ENHRY and CDR2 SYGVKD. This CDR3 contains 15 residues. Trimming removed 2 bases at V and 1 base at J, with 8 bases between. For the CDR3, the DNA is TGTGCCATCAGTGAGCGGGGGTGGAACACCGGGGAGCTGTTTTTT. Encoded protein: CAISERGWNTGELFF.

This clone occurred once. The chain is built from TRBV5-1 and TRBJ1-2; D uncertain. This CDR3 region has 15 residues. Germline V gene data show CDR1 as SGHRS and CDR2 as YFSETQ. Trimming cost V 1 base and J 2 bases, with 12 bases left between them. DNA of the CDR3: TGCGCCAGCAGCTTGCGGAGGGCAAGAAACTATGGCTACACCTTC. It yields the protein CASSLRRARNYGYTF.

The genes are TRBV7-9 and TRBJ2-3, with 15 bases fitting TRBD2. This CDR3 has 17 amino acids. The germline CDR1 and CDR2 sequences are SEHNR and FQNEAQ (reference sequence). J was trimmed by 0 bases and V by 5 bases; bases with no gene match: 3. The CDR3 reads CASSRTSGRASTDTQYF. In nucleotides, the CDR3 is TGTGCCAGCAGCCGGACTAGCGGGAGGGCTAGCACAGATACGCAGTATTTT.

The chain carries TRBV2 and TRBJ1-5; D is possibly TRBD1 (5 bases). Germline CDR1 SNHLY, CDR2 FYNNEI. This CDR3 is 14 amino acids long. V was shortened by 8 bases and J by 2 bases, with 13 bases between the two germline ends. For the CDR3, the DNA is TGTGCCAGCGGGGGGGAATCGGGCAATCAGCCCCAGCATTTT. Its protein is CASGGESGNQPQHF.

CDR3 residues: CASLARTGIYTEAFF. The CDR3 nucleotides are TGTGCCAGCTTGGCCCGGACAGGGATTTATACTGAAGCTTTCTTT. The V call is TRBV28, the J call TRBJ1-1, with 8 bases fitting TRBD1. Per germline, CDR1 MDHEN and CDR2 SYDVKM. After removal of 8 bases from V and 5 bases from J, the junction contained 13 bases not matched to a gene. This CDR3 contains 15 residues.

The chain recombines TRBV18 with TRBJ1-4; D is possibly TRBD1 (6 bases). The V and J ends lost 4 bases and 3 bases respectively, with 9 bases between them. This CDR3 comprises 14 residues. Germline V gene data show CDR1 as KGHSH and CDR2 as LQKENI. The CDR3 protein is CASSLRGANEKLFF. Here the CDR3 DNA reads TGTGCCAGCTCACTCAGGGGTGCTAATGAAAAACTGTTTTTT.

The chain couples TRBV19 to TRBJ1-1; D uncertain. The germline V gene has CDR1 LNHDA and CDR2 SQIVND (reference sequence). This CDR3 has 12 amino acids. V shed 0 bases and J shed 11 bases, with 10 bases lying between them. CDR3 sequence reads: CASSIDPSSAFF. The CDR3 bases are TGTGCCAGTAGTATAGATCCCTCCTCTGCTTTCTTT. Supplemented by reference TRBV19 and TRBJ1-1, the full variable domain reads DGGITQSPKYLFRKEGQNVTLSCEQNLNHDAMYWYRQDPGQGLRLIYYSQIVNDFQKGDIAEGYSVSREKKESFPLTVTSAQKNPTAFYLCASSIDPSSAFFGQGTRLTVV.

The genes are TRBV19 and TRBJ1-3, with a tentative D call TRBD1 (5 bases). The V end was cut by 6 bases, the J end by 0 bases, with 15 bases between. Germline lookup yields CDR1 LNHDA and CDR2 SQIVND (reference sequence). The length of the CDR3 is 16 residues. The CDR3 DNA is TGTGCCAGTAGCCTTACGACAGCAAACTCTGGAAACACCATATATTTT. Amino acids: CASSLTTANSGNTIYF.